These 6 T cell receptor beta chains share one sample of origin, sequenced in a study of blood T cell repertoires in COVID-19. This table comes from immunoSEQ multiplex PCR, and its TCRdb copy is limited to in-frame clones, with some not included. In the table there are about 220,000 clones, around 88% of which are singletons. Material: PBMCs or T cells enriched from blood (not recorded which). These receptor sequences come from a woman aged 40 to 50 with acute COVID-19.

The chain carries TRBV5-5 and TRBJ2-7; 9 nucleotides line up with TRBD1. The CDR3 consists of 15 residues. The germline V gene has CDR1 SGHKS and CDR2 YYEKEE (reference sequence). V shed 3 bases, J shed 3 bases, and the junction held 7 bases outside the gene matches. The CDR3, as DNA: TGTGCCAGCAGCTCGAGGGGGACAGGGAGCTACGAGCAGTACTTC. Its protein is CASSSRGTGSYEQYF.

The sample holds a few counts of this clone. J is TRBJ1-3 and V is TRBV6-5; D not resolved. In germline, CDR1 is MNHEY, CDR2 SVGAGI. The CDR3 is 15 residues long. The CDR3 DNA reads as TGTGCGACTCATGGCGGAGCTTTGGGTGGAAACACCATATATTTT. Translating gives CATHGGALGGNTIYF.

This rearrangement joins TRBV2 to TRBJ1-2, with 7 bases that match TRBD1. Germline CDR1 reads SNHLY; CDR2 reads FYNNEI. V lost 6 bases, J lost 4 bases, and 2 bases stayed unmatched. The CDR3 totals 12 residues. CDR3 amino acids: CASSGDSYGYTF. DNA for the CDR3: TGTGCCAGCAGCGGGGACAGCTATGGCTACACCTTC.

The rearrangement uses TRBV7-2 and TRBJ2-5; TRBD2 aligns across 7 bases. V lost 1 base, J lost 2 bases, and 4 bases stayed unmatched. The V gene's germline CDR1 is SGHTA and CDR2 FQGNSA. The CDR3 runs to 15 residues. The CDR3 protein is CASSLGGREQETQYF. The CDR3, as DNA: TGTGCCAGCAGCTTAGGAGGGCGGGAGCAAGAGACCCAGTACTTC.

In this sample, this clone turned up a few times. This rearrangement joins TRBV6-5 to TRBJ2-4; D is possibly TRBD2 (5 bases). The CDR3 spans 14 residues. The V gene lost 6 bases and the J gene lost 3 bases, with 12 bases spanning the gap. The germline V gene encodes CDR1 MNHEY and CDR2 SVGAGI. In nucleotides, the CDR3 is TGTGCCAGCAGCCCCCTCGGAGGCAAAAACATTCAGTACTTC. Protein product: CASSPLGGKNIQYF.

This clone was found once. The CDR3 bases are TGTGCCAGCAGCTTAGTGCAGGGCCCTCATTCACCCCTCCACTTT. Translating gives CASSLVQGPHSPLHF. The chain is built from TRBV11-3 and TRBJ1-6; weak D call: TRBD1 (5 bases). Trimming left V 1 base short and J 8 bases short, with 12 bases between. CDR1 and CDR2 from the germline V gene are SGHNT and YENEEA. There are 15 residues in the CDR3.